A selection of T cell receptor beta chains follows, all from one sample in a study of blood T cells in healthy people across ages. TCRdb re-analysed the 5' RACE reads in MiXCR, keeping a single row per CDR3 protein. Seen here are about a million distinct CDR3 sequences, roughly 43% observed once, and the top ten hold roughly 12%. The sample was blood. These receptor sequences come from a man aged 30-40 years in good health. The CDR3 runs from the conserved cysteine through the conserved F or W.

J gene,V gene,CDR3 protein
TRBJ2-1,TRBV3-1,CASRGQGLNEQFF
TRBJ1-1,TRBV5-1,CASSLEAGWNTEAFF
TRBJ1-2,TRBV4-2,CASSQDGQSYGYTF
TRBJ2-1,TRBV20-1,CSARESGGTYNEQFF
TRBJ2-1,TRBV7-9,CASSAGLGGYNEQFF
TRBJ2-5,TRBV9,CASSVAGHPQETQYF
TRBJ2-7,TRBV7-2,CASRPLGGQGSYEQYF
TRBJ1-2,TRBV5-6,CASSWAGQGTYGYTF
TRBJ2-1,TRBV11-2,CASSPEGGLKYEQFF
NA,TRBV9,CASSADTPLSSEQYF
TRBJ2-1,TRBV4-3,CASSLNGGANNEQFF
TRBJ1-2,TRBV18,CASSPGGILEGYTF
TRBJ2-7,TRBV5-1,CASSFAGAVDEQYF
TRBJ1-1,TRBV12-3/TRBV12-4,CASQLEGKAFF
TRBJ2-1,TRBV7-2,CASSFRSGVNEQFF
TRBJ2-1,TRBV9,CASSVSSGSSYNEQFF
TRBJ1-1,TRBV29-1,CSVRVINTEAFF
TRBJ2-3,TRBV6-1,CASIEWFTDTQYF
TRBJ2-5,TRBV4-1,CASSQRATMTSGGQETQYF
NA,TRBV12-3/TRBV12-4,CASSSGQGPTLGETQYF
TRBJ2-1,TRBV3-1,CASSQTQVLDNEQFF
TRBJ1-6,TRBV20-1,CSATGTAKNNSPLHF
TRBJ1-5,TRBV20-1,CSARDSGPNQPQHF
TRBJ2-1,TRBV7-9,CASSLPQGRAYNEQFF
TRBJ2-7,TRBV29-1,CSVEQGAYEQYF
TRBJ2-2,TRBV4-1,CASSQDPYGELFF
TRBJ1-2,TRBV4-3,CASSQGGVRGYTF
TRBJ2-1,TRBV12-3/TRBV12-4,CASSPPGPLPNEQFF
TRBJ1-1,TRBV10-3,CAISDPGRGLRGTEAFF
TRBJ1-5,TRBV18,CASSPGRDQPQHF
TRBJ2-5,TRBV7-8,CASSSRSEGLETQYF
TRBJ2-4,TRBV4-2,CASSQDQAGRAKNIQYF
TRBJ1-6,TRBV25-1,CASTRDRNNNSPLHF
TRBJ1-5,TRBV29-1,CSVAGTENQPQHF
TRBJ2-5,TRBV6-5,CASSYTPTVGTQYF
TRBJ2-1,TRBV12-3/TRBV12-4,CASSLGLGGATNEQFF
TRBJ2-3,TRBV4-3,CASSQEAGQGLRGQYF
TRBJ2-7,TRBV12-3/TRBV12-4,CASSWDSLLPNEQYF
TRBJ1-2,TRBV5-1,CASSLDQNGYTF
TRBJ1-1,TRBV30,CAWSVMGRTEAFF
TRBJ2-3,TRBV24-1,CATSDSDTQYF
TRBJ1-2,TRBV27,CASTVIGGGYGYTF
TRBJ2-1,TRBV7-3,CASSSQSATGRNEQFF